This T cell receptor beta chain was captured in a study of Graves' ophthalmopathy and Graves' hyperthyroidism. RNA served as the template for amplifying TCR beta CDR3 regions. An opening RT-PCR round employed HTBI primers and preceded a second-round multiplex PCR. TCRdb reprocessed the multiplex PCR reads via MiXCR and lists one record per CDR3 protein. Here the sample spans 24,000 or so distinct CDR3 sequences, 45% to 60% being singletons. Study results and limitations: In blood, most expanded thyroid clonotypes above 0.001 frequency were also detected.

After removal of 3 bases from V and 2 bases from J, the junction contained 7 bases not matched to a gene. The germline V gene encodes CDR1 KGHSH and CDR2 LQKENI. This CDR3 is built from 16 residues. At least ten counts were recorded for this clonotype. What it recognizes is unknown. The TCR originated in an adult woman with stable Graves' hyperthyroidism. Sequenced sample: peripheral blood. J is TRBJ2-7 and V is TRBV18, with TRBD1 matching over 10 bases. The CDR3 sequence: CASSPMGQGNTYEQYF. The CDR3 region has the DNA TGTGCCAGCTCACCGATGGGACAGGGGAATACCTACGAGCAGTACTTC.